A single sample is the source of the 29 T cell receptor beta chains below, sequenced in a study of T cell responses to AZD1222 COVID-19 vaccine. Profiled with immunoSEQ multiplex PCR; TCRdb holds only in-frame clones, not every one. Here the sample spans approximately 200,000 clones, approximately 90% being singletons. The sample was peripheral blood, taken 28 days after the second AZD1222 dose. These receptors came from an adult who received the AZD1222 COVID-19 vaccine.

Only a few counts were recorded for this clone. The chain couples TRBV6-1 to TRBJ1-1, with 10 bases matching TRBD1. The V gene end was trimmed by 3 bases and the J gene end by 4 bases; junction bases not matched to a gene: 2. Germline V gene sequence: CDR1 MNHNS, CDR2 SASEGT. The CDR3 runs to 14 residues. The CDR3 nucleotides read TGTGCCAGCAGTGAGAGGGACAGGGGCACTGAAGCTTTCTTT. Its translation: CASSERDRGTEAFF.

This sequence joins TRBV4-3 and TRBJ2-7; 7 bases align to TRBD1. Germline V gene sequence: CDR1 LGHNA, CDR2 YSLEER. V was pared by 4 bases and J by 3 bases, with 3 bases of the junction left unmatched. The CDR3 has 13 amino acids. This CDR3 is CASSRDRDYEQYF. For the CDR3, the DNA is TGCGCCAGCAGCCGCGACAGGGACTACGAGCAGTACTTC.

CDR3 residues: CASSPDSSQETQYF. The CDR3 bases are TGTGCCAGCTCACCAGACAGCTCCCAAGAGACCCAGTACTTC. The chain is built from TRBV18 and TRBJ2-5, with D maybe TRBD1 (5 bases). CDR1 is KGHSH and CDR2 is LQKENI in the germline V gene. CDR3 size: 14 residues. V was clipped by 2 bases and J by 1 base, with 8 bases between them.

The chain carries TRBV5-1 and TRBJ2-1, with TRBD2 matching 13 bases. J gave up 8 bases and V 0 bases, and 5 bases lay outside the gene matches. This CDR3 is built from 16 residues. CDR1 and CDR2 (germline): SGHRS, YFSETQ. The DNA of the CDR3 is TGCGCCAGCAGCTTGGCCGGGACTAGCGGGGTAGATGAGCAGTTCTTC. Translating it yields CASSLAGTSGVDEQFF.

This clone was detected once. The V gene is TRBV7-3, the J gene TRBJ2-1; TRBD2 matches at 11 bases. The V segment lost 1 base and the J segment 4 bases; nucleotides outside the gene matches: 3. Germline V gene lookup returns CDR1 SGHTA and CDR2 FQGTGA. This CDR3 has 16 amino acids. The chain's CDR3 is CASSLRGTSGYNEQFF. CDR3 bases: TGTGCCAGCAGCTTAAGAGGGACTAGCGGTTACAATGAGCAGTTCTTC.

The chain links TRBV7-3 to TRBJ2-1; no firm D call. The V gene lost 8 bases and the J gene lost 1 base, with 9 bases spanning the gap. The CDR3 sequence is 13 residues long. In germline, CDR1 is SGHTA, CDR2 FQGTGA. The CDR3 nucleotides are TGTGCCAGCGCCCCTGGTTCCTACAATGAGCAGTTCTTC. Translation: CASAPGSYNEQFF.

The CDR3 protein is CASSVGGEQFF. DNA for the CDR3: TGTGCCAGCAGTGTAGGAGGTGAGCAGTTCTTC. The V and J genes are TRBV2 and TRBJ2-1, with D possibly TRBD2 on 5 matching bases. This CDR3 is built from 11 residues. V lost 4 bases, J lost 9 bases, and 7 bases lay in between. The germline V gene has CDR1 SNHLY and CDR2 FYNNEI.

The chain recombines TRBV2 with TRBJ2-2; D remains unclear. The germline V gene encodes CDR1 SNHLY and CDR2 FYNNEI. The CDR3 is 16 residues long. V was clipped by 3 bases and J by 6 bases, with 17 bases between them. DNA for the CDR3: TGTGCCAGCAGTGAGGCCTCAGCCTACAGTGCCGGGGAGCTGTTTTTT. It is translated as CASSEASAYSAGELFF.

This chain uses TRBV28 with TRBJ2-3, with D maybe TRBD2 (5 bases). V shed 2 bases and J shed 4 bases, with 22 bases lying between them. The CDR3 is 18 residues long. Germline CDR1 is MDHEN and CDR2 is SYDVKM. CDR3 residues: CASSLQNERPSSPDTQYF. The CDR3 coding sequence is TGTGCCAGCAGTTTACAGAACGAGCGGCCCTCCTCCCCAGATACGCAGTATTTT. Drawing the rest from reference TRBV28 and TRBJ2-3, the complete variable domain is DVKVTQSSRYLVKRTGEKVFLECVQDMDHENMFWYRQDPGLGLRLIYFSYDVKMKEKGDIPEGYSVSREKKERFSLILESASTNQTSMYLCASSLQNERPSSPDTQYFGPGTRLTVL.

This clone appeared once. The chain uses TRBV4-3 and TRBJ2-3, with 9 bases lining up with TRBD2. This CDR3 region has 16 residues. Germline V gene lookup returns CDR1 LGHNA and CDR2 YSLEER. J gave up 0 bases and V 0 bases, and 1 base lay outside the gene matches. In DNA form, the CDR3 reads TGCGCCAGCAGCCAAGATCTAGCGGGGAGCACAGATACGCAGTATTTT. It yields the protein CASSQDLAGSTDTQYF.

The chain joins TRBV19 to TRBJ1-2; TRBD1 matches 8 bases. The CDR3 consists of 16 residues. The junction had 13 bases not matched to a gene; V was cut back by 5 bases and J by 5 bases. Germline V gene sequence: CDR1 LNHDA, CDR2 SQIVND (reference sequence). The DNA of the CDR3 is TGTGCCAGTAGTCACGCTACCGGGACAGGCGGATATGGCTACACCTTC. Translated: CASSHATGTGGYGYTF.

This clone appeared a single time. The chain uses TRBV6-5 and TRBJ2-3; D may be TRBD2 (5 bases). Trimming took off 7 bases at V and 1 base at J, with 9 bases between the two ends. CDR3 length equals 13 residues. The germline V gene encodes CDR1 MNHEY and CDR2 SVGAGI. CDR3 coding DNA: TGTGCCAGCAAGCTAGCTGGCACAGATACGCAGTATTTT. This gives the protein CASKLAGTDTQYF.

This chain connects TRBV28 to TRBJ2-7; the D gene is possibly TRBD2 (6 bases). Trimming cost V 8 bases and J 6 bases, with 23 bases left between them. The CDR3 is made up of 15 amino acids. CDR1 is MDHEN, CDR2 SYDVKM, per germline. CDR3 protein: CASRESQGVGSEQYF. The CDR3 DNA sequence: TGTGCCAGCCGGGAGTCGCAGGGCGTAGGGAGCGAGCAGTACTTC.

This chain uses TRBV2 with TRBJ1-6, with D maybe TRBD1 (6 bases). With 5 bases removed from V and 3 bases from J, the gap between germline ends came to 11 bases. Germline V gives CDR1 SNHLY, CDR2 FYNNEI. The CDR3 sequence is 15 residues long. This CDR3 is CASSRQDSYNSPLHF. CDR3 coding DNA: TGTGCCAGCAGTCGTCAGGACAGCTATAATTCACCCCTCCACTTT.

The gene calls are TRBV11-3 and TRBJ2-1, with D perhaps assigned TRBD1 or TRBD2 (6 bases each). Germline CDR1 reads SGHNT; CDR2 reads YENEEA. V shed 5 bases and J shed 3 bases, with 17 bases lying between them. The CDR3 runs to 16 residues. CDR3 sequence reads: CASSPRGGRSYNEQFF. In DNA form, the CDR3 reads TGTGCCAGCAGCCCCCGAGGGGGGCGGAGCTACAATGAGCAGTTCTTC.

The V call is TRBV5-1, the J call TRBJ2-7, with D possibly being TRBD1 (7 bases). There are 14 residues in the CDR3. Germline lookup yields CDR1 SGHRS and CDR2 YFSETQ. V dropped 4 bases and J dropped 6 bases, with 17 bases sitting between them. CDR3: CASSPNRQGGEQYF. Written as DNA, the CDR3 is TGCGCCAGCAGCCCGAATCGACAGGGAGGCGAGCAGTACTTC.

The J gene is TRBJ1-2, the V gene TRBV2; D gene unclear. Germline V gene sequence: CDR1 SNHLY, CDR2 FYNNEI. This CDR3 region has 15 residues. V was clipped by 6 bases and J by 4 bases, with 18 bases between them. The CDR3 loop is CASRGARTELYGYTF. The CDR3 bases are TGTGCCAGCAGGGGCGCCCGTACAGAACTCTATGGCTACACCTTC.

This clone was counted a single time. The chain is built from TRBV2 and TRBJ2-1; possibly TRBD1 or TRBD2 for D (5 bases each). Germline V gene data show CDR1 as SNHLY and CDR2 as FYNNEI. V lost 7 bases to trimming and J lost 5 bases, with 24 bases between them. The CDR3 is 17 residues long. The CDR3 DNA sequence: TGTGCCAGCACTGGAACCCCGGGACCCCGGACCCACAATGAGCAGTTCTTC. The encoded protein is CASTGTPGPRTHNEQFF.

The rearrangement links TRBV27 to TRBJ2-1; 7 nucleotides agree with TRBD2. The CDR3 spans 15 residues. Germline V CDR1 and CDR2: MNHEY, SMNVEV (reference sequence). Trimming took 9 bases from V and 0 from J; bases not matched to a gene: 8. CDR3 DNA sequence: TGTGCCAGTGGACGGGGCGGGAGCTCCTACAATGAGCAGTTCTTC. The encoded protein is CASGRGGSSYNEQFF.

The chain couples TRBV27 to TRBJ1-2; TRBD1 might be the D (6 bases). The V gene lost 0 bases and the J gene lost 3 bases, with 8 bases spanning the gap. The CDR3 runs to 14 residues. Germline-derived CDR1 and CDR2 are MNHEY and SMNVEV (reference sequence). CDR3 in amino acids: CASSLSGGDYGYTF. The CDR3 coding sequence is TGTGCCAGCAGTTTATCAGGGGGGGACTATGGCTACACCTTC.

The chain recombines TRBV28 with TRBJ1-4; the D is unclear. There are 14 residues in the CDR3. Trimming shortened V by 2 bases and J by 0 bases, and 4 bases separated the two germline ends. Germline CDR1 and CDR2: MDHEN and SYDVKM. The CDR3 sequence is CASSLGTTNEKLFF. Written as DNA, the CDR3 is TGTGCCAGCAGTTTAGGAACAACTAATGAAAAACTGTTTTTT.

The V call is TRBV7-9, the J call TRBJ2-3; no clear D. Germline V gene lookup returns CDR1 SEHNR and CDR2 FQNEAQ (reference sequence). V was trimmed by 2 bases and J by 4 bases, leaving 4 bases between them. The CDR3 has 12 residues. The CDR3 DNA is TGTGCCAGCAGCTTACTGTCAGATACGCAGTATTTT. Translating gives CASSLLSDTQYF.

This chain links TRBV4-1 with TRBJ1-5, with 12 bases aligning to TRBD1. The CDR3 is 16 residues long. The ends lost 2 bases at V and 6 bases at J; junction bases unmatched: 5. Germline CDR1 is MGHRA and CDR2 is YSYEKL. The DNA for the CDR3 is TGCGCCAGCAGCCAACGCGGGACAGGGGGCGTTCAGCCCCAGCATTTT. Residues: CASSQRGTGGVQPQHF.

V and J are TRBV5-1 and TRBJ1-1; the D gene is possibly TRBD1 (6 bases). This CDR3 has 18 residues. V was pared by 0 bases and J by 3 bases, with 21 bases between. The germline V gene has CDR1 SGHRS and CDR2 YFSETQ. The CDR3 nucleotides are TGCGCCAGCAGCTTGGGCGGCTACATCGGGGGGGCACACACTGAAGCTTTCTTT. Translating it yields CASSLGGYIGGAHTEAFF.

The CDR3: CASSQRGDSNQPQHF. The CDR3 DNA is TGCGCCAGCAGCCAACGAGGAGATAGCAATCAGCCCCAGCATTTT. The chain carries TRBV4-1 and TRBJ1-5; D is unresolved. Germline lookup yields CDR1 MGHRA and CDR2 YSYEKL. V was pared by 2 bases and J by 0 bases, with 8 bases between. CDR3 length: 15 residues.

The V gene is TRBV5-1, the J gene TRBJ1-2, with D unresolved. With 0 bases removed from V and 2 bases from J, the gap between germline ends came to 8 bases. There are 14 residues in the CDR3. CDR1 SGHRS and CDR2 YFSETQ come from the germline V gene. Here the CDR3 reads CASSLAGANYGYTF. The CDR3 bases are TGCGCCAGCAGCTTGGCCGGAGCGAACTATGGCTACACCTTC.

The V call is TRBV24-1, the J call TRBJ2-1; the match to TRBD1 covers 7 bases. Per the germline V gene, CDR1 is KGHDR and CDR2 is SFDVKD. This CDR3 region has 14 residues. V trimming: 2 bases; J trimming: 10 bases; junction bases outside the gene matches: 7. The CDR3 region is CATSDWTGGWEQFF. CDR3 sequence (DNA): TGTGCCACCAGTGATTGGACAGGCGGTTGGGAGCAGTTCTTC.

This sequence joins TRBV7-9 and TRBJ2-7; TRBD1 aligns across 7 bases. V lost 4 bases to trimming and J lost 2 bases; unmatched junction nucleotides: 2. Germline loops: CDR1 SEHNR, CDR2 FQNEAQ (reference sequence). This CDR3 region has 13 residues. The chain's CDR3 is CASSWGQTYEQYF. Written as DNA, the CDR3 is TGTGCCAGCAGCTGGGGACAGACCTACGAGCAGTACTTC.

The J gene is TRBJ2-7, the V gene TRBV5-5, with D possibly TRBD1 on 6 matching bases. V lost 4 bases and J 3 bases, leaving 11 bases between the germline ends. The V gene's germline CDR1 is SGHKS and CDR2 YYEKEE (reference sequence). The length of the CDR3 is 13 residues. The CDR3 DNA is TGTGCCAGCAGCCAGGACAGCCTCTACGAGCAGTACTTC. Translated, it gives CASSQDSLYEQYF. The whole variable domain, remainder taken from reference TRBV5-5 and TRBJ2-7, is DAGVTQSPTHLIKTRGQQVTLRCSPISGHKSVSWYQQVLGQGPQFIFQYYEKEERGRGNFPDRFSARQFPNYSSELNVNALLLGDSALYLCASSQDSLYEQYFGPGTRLTVT.